This T cell receptor (beta chain) came from a study of T cell responses to AZD1222 COVID-19 vaccine. Whole-study results and caveats: Targets within unmutated variant regions were reportedly found for nearly half of spike-specific TCRs. Spike was spanned by vaccine-associated CD4 TCRs, with dominance at 160-218 and 743-854.

This CDR3 is built from 16 residues. The germline gives CDR1 WSHSY, CDR2 SAAADI. V was shortened by 0 bases and J by 8 bases, with 16 bases between the two germline ends. In regard to this clone: Its antigen is as yet unknown.

Clones were sequenced by immunoSEQ multiplex PCR, and TCRdb holds only the in-frame ones, with some missing. The repertoire holds 100,000 to 150,000 clones, with around 84% as singletons. This specimen consisted of peripheral blood, obtained on day 0 of AZD1222 vaccination. This receptor was obtained from an adult in good health. This chain links TRBV10-2 with TRBJ1-4; D is perhaps TRBD1 (5 bases). The CDR3 sequence is CASSESVPGRTEKLFF. The CDR3 DNA follows: TGCGCCAGCAGTGAGTCAGTCCCAGGGAGGACGGAAAAACTGTTTTTT.